The T cell receptor (beta chain) under discussion was sequenced for a study of human T cells and chemical hapten exposure. Study results and limitations: Clustering by CDR3 similarity yielded significantly more large clusters from expanded TCRs than controls.

Time point: pre-sensitization, week 0. The treatment: therapeutic diphenylcyclopropenone sensitization with weekly scalp DPC. At every patch-test visit, blood was drawn before the patch test was applied. The CDR3 spans 15 residues. The germline V gene encodes CDR1 ENHRY and CDR2 SYGVKD. J was trimmed by 5 bases and V by 0 bases; bases with no gene match: 6. This clonotype was observed a handful of times. Its target is not known. Within the library, unique molecular identifiers were attached to each individual cDNA molecule. Original analysis: A per-sample median of 95,638 TCRs was observed, with a range of roughly 23,224 to 750,000. MiXCR, applied by TCRdb to the RACE reads, yields one record per CDR3 protein. The V and J calls, along with clone size, are taken from TCRdb and not from the paper's own processing. The sample has around 350,000 distinct CDR3 sequences; 5% to 6.5% are singletons.

This receptor was identified in a young woman with alopecia areata. Some clones in this sample may be carry-over from other donors' samples. The chain recombines TRBV10-3 with TRBJ1-1, with 7 positions matching TRBD1. This specimen consisted of whole blood, obtained in connection with sensitization to the hapten diphenylcyclopropenone (DPC). CDR3 bases: TGTGCCATCAGTGAGTCTAGGCAGGGGGATACTGAAGCTTTCTTT. This translates into CAISESRQGDTEAFF.